Sequencing of this TCR beta chain was carried out in a study of early T cells in non-severe SARS-CoV-2 infection. The V end was cut by 5 bases, the J end by 4 bases, with 17 bases between. This CDR3 has 15 residues. Germline V lookup: CDR1 SQVTM, CDR2 ANQGSEA. TCRdb re-derived calls from the 5' RACE reads in MiXCR, one entry per CDR3 protein. This repertoire shows about 86,000 distinct CDR3 sequences, around an eighth found once; its top ten account for roughly 6.4%. There are a few counts of this clonotype. The receptor comes from an adult who was a healthcare worker with PCR-confirmed SARS-CoV-2 infection or an uninfected control (not recorded which). Input material: whole blood. V gene TRBV29-1 combines with J gene TRBJ2-2; D could derive from TRBD1 or TRBD2 (5 bases each). The CDR3 loop reads CSVKGPGEVTGELFF. For the CDR3, the DNA is TGCAGCGTTAAGGGACCCGGTGAGGTCACCGGGGAGCTGTTTTTT.